This TCR beta chain originates from a study of siplizumab effects on memory and regulatory T cells. This CDR3 spans 17 amino acids. Trimming shortened V by 1 base and J by 3 bases, and 15 bases separated the two germline ends. CDR1 and CDR2 from the germline V gene are SEHNR and FQNEAQ (reference sequence). Turning to this clone: Antigen unknown.

General study results and limits: To unstimulated subsets, only a minor fraction of alloreactive clones could be mapped. Among sequences traceable to unstimulated CD4+ memory cells, alloreactive ones were significantly reduced by siplizumab. Memory T cells appeared less diverse than naive cells, which seemed to contribute substantially to alloresponse.

The assay was immunoSEQ multiplex PCR, and TCRdb's table has in-frame clones only and misses some. Of 60,000 to 65,000 clones in the sample, roughly 78% were seen once. Unstimulated naive, memory, effector memory and TEMRA subsets from three donor pairs have been sequenced, the authors report. This receptor was identified in a human donor in good health. Source material: memory CD4+ T cells sorted from blood. The chain links TRBV7-9 to TRBJ1-4; D not resolved. In DNA form, the CDR3 reads TGTGCCAGCAGCTTAGATAGACTCGGGCCGGCTAATGAAAAACTGTTTTTT. This codes for CASSLDRLGPANEKLFF.